This T cell receptor beta chain was observed in a study of T cell changes during pregnancy in multiple sclerosis. Measured with immunoSEQ multiplex PCR; TCRdb has only the in-frame clones, and not every one. This repertoire shows about 100,000 clones, about 91% found once; its top ten account for around 3.1%. The CDR3 is made up of 13 amino acids. Looked up from germline, CDR1 is SQVTM and CDR2 is ANQGSEA. After removal of 4 bases from V and 6 bases from J, the junction contained 8 bases not matched to a gene. The chain couples TRBV29-1 to TRBJ1-2, with TRBD1 matching 7 bases. This material consisted of peripheral blood, taken in the second trimester of pregnancy. The clonotype originates from a female donor with multiple sclerosis, enrolled in a pregnancy study. CDR3 region: CSVVGRGANGYTF. In nucleotides, the CDR3 is TGCAGCGTTGTAGGCAGGGGGGCCAATGGCTACACCTTC.